The clone carrying this T cell receptor (beta chain) appeared a single time. J was trimmed by 1 base and V by 0 bases; bases with no gene match: 2. The CDR3 contains 15 residues. CDR1 is PRHDT and CDR2 is FYEKMQ in the germline V gene (reference sequence). The data are from a study of blood T cell repertoires in COVID-19. The assay was immunoSEQ multiplex PCR, and TCRdb's table has in-frame clones only and misses some. The data contain tens of thousands of clones, 91% of them singletons. The sequencing input was peripheral blood. J is TRBJ2-5 and V is TRBV13; TRBD1 matches 7 bases. The clonotype originates from a human donor in a cohort sampled during active COVID-19. CDR3 nucleotides: TGTGCCAGCAGCTTAGGAGAGGGGGCCCAAGAGACCCAGTACTTC. This encodes CASSLGEGAQETQYF. Supplemented by reference TRBV13 and TRBJ2-5, the full variable domain reads AAGVIQSPRHLIKEKRETATLKCYPIPRHDTVYWYQQGPGQDPQFLISFYEKMQSDKGSIPDRFSAQQFSDYHSELNMSSLELGDSALYFCASSLGEGAQETQYFGPGTRLLVL.